This T cell receptor (beta chain) was identified during a study of cytomegalovirus exposure and HLA in healthy donors (dated by TCRdb to 2015 to 2018). Concerning the study at large: According to a later analysis, one platform produced both the roughly 130 validation repertoires and the 666 repertoires of the first cohort. A separate validation cohort of 100 to 150 different subjects was used in addition to the 666-subject first cohort. The study aimed to test whether cataloging public T cell receptors could reveal signatures of past pathogen exposure. To predict cytomegalovirus infection status, the study combined high-throughput TCR immunosequencing, statistical association of individual TCRs with disease status, and machine learning. The paper's findings and limits, for the study overall: A later analysis found that TCRs clustered in the first cohort also tended to co-occur in the 120 validation repertoires, with roughly 95% of cluster scores above 0. While some public TCRs were present in many individuals, most TCR sequences turned up only very rarely across donors. In the study, 150 to 200 TCR beta chains were listed as associated with cytomegalovirus. A later analysis lacked HLA typing for the validation cohort, so it scored co-occurrence in that cohort across all 120 or so repertoires. The classifier was reported to diagnose cytomegalovirus status with high specificity and sensitivity in both the original cohort and the validation cohort. According to the authors, the approach could potentially be generalized to other disease states and immunological phenotypes. In vitro tests confirmed that a few of the cytomegalovirus-associated TCR beta chains recognize cytomegalovirus antigens.

Of note for this clone: This receptor's antigen is unknown. Base quality data are lacking; no much larger clone is found one base away.

The donors belonged to the validation cohort of about 130 subjects, which was separate from the approximately 660-subject first cohort. The method behind the library was the immunoSEQ multiplex PCR assay. For the original study's pipeline: To diagnose cytomegalovirus status from the catalog of TCR beta chain sequences, a statistical classification framework was built. In its TCRdb copy, this immuneACCESS table keeps in-frame sequences only and misses some clones. Where compared with another copy, unresolved V genes explain less than half of these, and the others have no known cause. That table gives V, J and clone size, and the DNA gave D and trimming. The sample profile shows 150,000 to 180,000 clones; about 86% of them were found once. Of the sample, roughly 2.1% is held by the ten largest clones. There are 14 amino acids in the CDR3, from cysteine to phenylalanine inclusive. The sequence is cut down to CDR3 DNA, 42 bases in frame from base 1. Via the germline V gene (reference sequence), CDR1 is SEHNR and CDR2 FQNEAQ. V and J are truncated by 1 base and 7 bases respectively, leaving an intervening sequence of 14 bases.

In this chain, TRBV7-9 is recombined with TRBJ2-7, and the D gene may be TRBD1, 6 bases matching. Sample: PBMCs. This clonotype was obtained from a human donor in good health. The CDR3 reads CASSLVQGEKEQYF. The nucleotide sequence is TGTGCCAGCAGCTTAGTACAGGGTGAAAAAGAGCAGTACTTC.